This T cell receptor (beta chain) was obtained from a study of identifying expanded T cells in peripheral blood. General study findings and limits: Technical replicates showed around 1.1 changed clones; roughly two weeks 15 to 20; four weeks 19.

Clones were sequenced by immunoSEQ multiplex PCR, and TCRdb holds only the in-frame ones, with some missing. This sample has about 58,000 clones, with roughly nine tenths found just once. A word on this clone: Its cognate antigen is unknown.

V lost 8 bases, J lost 2 bases, and 6 bases lay in between. Germline V gene sequence: CDR1 MDHEN, CDR2 SYDVKM. The CDR3 is made up of 11 amino acids. The sequence derives from a person between 18 and 75 years old in good health. The sample consisted of blood. V usage is TRBV28 and J usage is TRBJ1-1; no reliable D call. CDR3 loop: CASESNTEAFF. The CDR3 coding sequence is TGTGCCAGCGAATCTAACACTGAAGCTTTCTTT. The full variable domain, in which reference TRBV28 and TRBJ1-1 provide the parts outside the CDR3, is DVKVTQSSRYLVKRTGEKVFLECVQDMDHENMFWYRQDPGLGLRLIYFSYDVKMKEKGDIPEGYSVSREKKERFSLILESASTNQTSMYLCASESNTEAFFGQGTRLTVV.